The source of this T cell receptor beta chain is a study of Graves' ophthalmopathy and Graves' hyperthyroidism. Study at large: Blood was drawn at initial diagnosis, before any treatment. Study-level points and caveats: Blood also carried most expanded thyroid clonotypes exceeding 0.001 frequency. A roughly 81% specificity and 87.88% sensitivity were achieved by a 13-signature model that separated ophthalmopathy from stable hyperthyroidism.

This clonotype was counted only a few times. Its matching antigen is unknown. RNA transcripts yielded amplified TCR beta CDR3 regions. The authors performed first-round RT-PCR with HTBI primers and then a second-round multiplex PCR. TCRdb analysed the multiplex PCR reads with MiXCR anew, one entry per CDR3 protein. The sample includes around 600,000 distinct CDR3 sequences, under 50% seen only once; the top ten take about 3.3%. The CDR3 loop spans 13 amino acids. The V end lost 5 bases, the J end lost 4 bases, and 11 bases lay between the germline ends. The authors isolated PBMCs from 8 to 10 ml of fresh peripheral blood.

The sample comprised peripheral blood. The genes are TRBV12-3 or TRBV12-4 and TRBJ1-2, with a weak D call TRBD1 (5 bases). This receptor was taken from an adult man with Graves' ophthalmopathy. The CDR3 reads CASSVRVGYGYTF. CDR3 bases: TGTGCCAGCAGTGTCAGGGTCGGCTATGGCTACACCTTC.